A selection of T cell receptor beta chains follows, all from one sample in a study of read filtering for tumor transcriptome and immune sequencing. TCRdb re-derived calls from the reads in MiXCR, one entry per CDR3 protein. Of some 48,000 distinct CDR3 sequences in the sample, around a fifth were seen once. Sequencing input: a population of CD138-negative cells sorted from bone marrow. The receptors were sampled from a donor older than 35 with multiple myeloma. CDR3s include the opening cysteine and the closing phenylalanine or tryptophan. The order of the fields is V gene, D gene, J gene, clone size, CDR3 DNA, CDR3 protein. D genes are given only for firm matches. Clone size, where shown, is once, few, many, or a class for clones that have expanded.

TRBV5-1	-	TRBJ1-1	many	TGCGCCAGCAGCCCACCAGGAAGGTGGACTGAAGCTTTCTTT	CASSPPGRWTEAFF
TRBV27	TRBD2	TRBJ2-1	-	TGTGCCAGCAGTCCCATGGGGGGACTAGCGGGAGGGAACGAGCAGTTCTTC	CASSPMGGLAGGNEQFF
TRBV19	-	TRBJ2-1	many	TGTGCCAGTAGGTTGGGACTCAGCTCCTACAATGAGCAGTTCTTC	CASRLGLSSYNEQFF
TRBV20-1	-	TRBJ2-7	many	TGCAGTGCTCGCCAACAGGTAGCCTACGAGCAGTACTTC	CSARQQVAYEQYF
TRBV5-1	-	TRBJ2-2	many	TGCGCCAGCAGCTTGGAGGGCAGTAGCGGGGAGCTGTTTTTT	CASSLEGSSGELFF
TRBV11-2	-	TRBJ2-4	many	TGTGCCAGCAGCGCTAGTGGCAGCAAAAACATTCAGTACTTC	CASSASGSKNIQYF
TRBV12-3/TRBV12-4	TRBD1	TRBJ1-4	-	TGTGCCAGCAGTTTAGATGGCAGGGGGCGTGAAAAGCTGCTTTTT	CASSLDGRGREKLLF
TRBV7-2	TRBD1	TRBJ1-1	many	TGTGCCAGCAGCCCCAGGGGGCTCGGCACTGAAGCTTTCTTT	CASSPRGLGTEAFF
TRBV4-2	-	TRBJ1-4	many	TGTGCCAGCAGCCAAGACGGGGACGGGTCTAATGAAAAACTGTTTTTT	CASSQDGDGSNEKLFF
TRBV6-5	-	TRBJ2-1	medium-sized	TGTGCCAGCAGTTACGGGTACAATGAGCAGTTCTTC	CASSYGYNEQFF
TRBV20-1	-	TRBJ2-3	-	TGCAGTGCTAGAGGGGGGGCAGATACGCAGTATTTT	CSARGGADTQYF
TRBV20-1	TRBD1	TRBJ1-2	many	TGCAGTGCCCACCTGACAGGGGCGAGCGGCTACACCTTC	CSAHLTGASGYTF
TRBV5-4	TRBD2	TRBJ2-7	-	TGTGCCAGCAGCTCTGGCTCTCCAGGGACTACCTACGAGCAGTACTTC	CASSSGSPGTTYEQYF
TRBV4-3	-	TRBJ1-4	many	TGCGCCAGCAGCCAAGTCCGGGAAAAACTGTTTTTT	CASSQVREKLFF
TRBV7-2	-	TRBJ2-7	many	TGTGCCAGCAACGCCGAGGGGGGGGGTCCCTACGAGCAGTACTTC	CASNAEGGGPYEQYF
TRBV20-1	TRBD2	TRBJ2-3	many	TGCAGTGCAGCGGGTCTATTGTTAGCGGGAGAGAGGGGAGATACGCAGTATTTT	CSAAGLLLAGERGDTQYF
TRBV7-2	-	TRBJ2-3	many	TGTGCCAGCAGCATCTATAGCACAGATACGCAGTATTTT	CASSIYSTDTQYF
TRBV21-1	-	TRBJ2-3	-	TGTGCCAGCAGCAAAGAGGCGAGGGGCAGTAACAACACAGATACGCAGTATTTT	CASSKEARGSNNTDTQYF
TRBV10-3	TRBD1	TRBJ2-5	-	TGTGCCATCAGGACGACAGGGGGCCAAGAGACCCAGTACTTC	CAIRTTGGQETQYF
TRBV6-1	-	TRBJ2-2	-	TGTGCCAACAGTGAACTAATAGGGGCCGGGGAGCTGTTTTTT	CANSELIGAGELFF
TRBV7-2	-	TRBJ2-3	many	TGTGCCAGCAGCTTAGGGGGCAGACCAGATACGCAGTATTTT	CASSLGGRPDTQYF
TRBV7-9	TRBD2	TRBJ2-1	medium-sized	TGTGCCAGCAGCCCTCTAGCGGGAGCCCCGTTCTTC	CASSPLAGAPFF